The T cell receptor (beta chain) under discussion was sequenced for a study of OX40 agonist ivuxolimab in advanced cancers. Study outcomes and limitations: Dosing at 0.1 to 3.0 mg/kg was accompanied by clonal expansion of CD4+ and CD8+ blood T cells by week 6. Low normalized T-cell clonal expansion also characterized some of the nonresponders.

Sequencing used immunoSEQ multiplex PCR; TCRdb keeps in-frame clones, though not all of them. Altogether over 55,000 clones are present, approximately 94% being singletons, with the ten largest covering 15% to 18%. This CDR3 region has 13 residues. Trimming cost V 0 bases and J 4 bases, with 6 bases left between them. The V gene's germline CDR1 is SGDLS and CDR2 YYNGEE. A note on this clone: Antigen: not known.

This sequence was found in an adult with an advanced solid tumor such as melanoma, head and neck, liver or kidney cancer. This chain links TRBV9 with TRBJ2-3; no clear D gene. This sample comprised CD4+ or CD8+ T cells sorted from blood, obtained in a trial of the OX40 agonist ivuxolimab. CDR3 nucleotides: TGTGCCAGCAGCGTAGCAATCGCAGATACGCAGTATTTT. This sequence encodes CASSVAIADTQYF.